The text below deals with one T cell receptor beta chain. This sample was taken from a study of early T cells in non-severe SARS-CoV-2 infection. Background on the study: Whole-blood bulk RNA, unsorted, was sequenced, and chains were unpaired.

Germline CDR1 and CDR2: KGHSH and LQKENI. J was trimmed by 7 bases and V by 0 bases; bases with no gene match: 4. The CDR3 runs to 14 residues. The protocol attached unique molecular identifiers to individual cDNA molecules. One entry per CDR3 protein, called by TCRdb with MiXCR from the 5' RACE reads. The table records about 64,000 distinct CDR3 sequences, over 9% of them present only once. The specimen comprised whole blood, sampled at baseline. This TCR was recovered from an adult who was a healthcare worker with PCR-confirmed SARS-CoV-2 infection or an uninfected control (not recorded which). The J gene is TRBJ2-7, the V gene TRBV18; the match to TRBD1 covers 9 bases. The CDR3 protein is CASSPPRGQGEQYF. The CDR3 region has the DNA TGTGCCAGCTCACCACCCCGAGGACAGGGGGAGCAGTACTTC.